These 2 T cell receptor beta chains originate from one sample sequenced in a study of control samples from healthy donors and cancer patients (TCRdb year 2020). Library prep was done by the immunoSEQ multiplex PCR assay. In its TCRdb copy, this immuneACCESS table keeps in-frame sequences only and misses some clones. Where compared with another copy, unresolved V genes explain less than half of these, and the others have no known cause. Across this sample there are 65,000 to 85,000 clones, with roughly 90% seen only once. In total, the top ten clones hold about 9.5% of the sample. The specimen sequenced was PBMCs. The receptors here all came from a woman aged 50 to 65 with colorectal cancer.

For the CDR3, the DNA is TGCGCCAGCGCTTTAACCCAGGACAATGAGCAGTTCTTC. Protein product: CASALTQDNEQFF. This rearrangement joins TRBV5-1 to TRBJ2-1; D uncertain. Germline V lookup: CDR1 SGHRS, CDR2 YFSETQ. Trimming removed 7 bases at V and 5 bases at J, with 13 bases between. The CDR3 loop spans 13 amino acids.

The rearrangement links TRBV18 to TRBJ1-1, with 10 positions matching TRBD1. V dropped 3 bases and J dropped 3; count of bases not matched to a gene: 7. CDR1 and CDR2 (germline): KGHSH, LQKENI. The CDR3 totals 16 residues. CDR3 nucleotide sequence: TGTGCCAGCTCACCTCAGACAGGGGGCTCGGACACTGAAGCTTTCTTT. Its translation: CASSPQTGGSDTEAFF.